This T cell receptor beta chain was documented in a study of T-cell reconstitution after alpha-beta-depleted transplantation in children. The CDR3 spans 14 residues. CDR1 is MNHEY, CDR2 SMNVEV, per germline (reference sequence). V gave up 2 bases and J gave up 4 bases, with 9 bases separating them. Unique molecular identifiers were built into the TCRbeta library. MiXCR, run by TCRdb on the PCR reads, gives a single entry per CDR3 protein. The profile shows about 370,000 distinct CDR3 sequences, about a fifth of them singletons. The input for sequencing was PBMCs from the stem cell graft donor, taken from the stem cell graft. The sequence came from a human donor who donated a stem cell graft to a child with acute myeloid leukemia. The chain has TRBV27 and TRBJ2-1; D not certain. This CDR3 is CASSLRPAYNEQFF. The CDR3 DNA is TGTGCCAGCAGTTTAAGGCCAGCTTACAATGAGCAGTTCTTC.